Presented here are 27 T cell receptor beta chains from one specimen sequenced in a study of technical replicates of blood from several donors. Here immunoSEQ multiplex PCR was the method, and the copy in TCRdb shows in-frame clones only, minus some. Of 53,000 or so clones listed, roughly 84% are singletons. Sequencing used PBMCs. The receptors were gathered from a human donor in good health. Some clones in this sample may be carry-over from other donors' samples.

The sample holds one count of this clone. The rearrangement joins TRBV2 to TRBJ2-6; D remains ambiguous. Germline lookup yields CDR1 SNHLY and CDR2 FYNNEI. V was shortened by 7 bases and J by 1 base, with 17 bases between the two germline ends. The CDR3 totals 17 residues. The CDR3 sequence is CASMTDRLTSGANVLTF. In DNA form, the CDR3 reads TGTGCCAGCATGACTGACCGCCTGACGTCTGGGGCCAACGTCCTGACTTTC.

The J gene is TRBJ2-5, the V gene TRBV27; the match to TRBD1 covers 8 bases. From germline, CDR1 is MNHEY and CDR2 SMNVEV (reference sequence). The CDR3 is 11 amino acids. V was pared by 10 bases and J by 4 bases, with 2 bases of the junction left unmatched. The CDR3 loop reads CATGQGETQYF. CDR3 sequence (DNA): TGTGCCACAGGACAGGGAGAGACCCAGTACTTC.

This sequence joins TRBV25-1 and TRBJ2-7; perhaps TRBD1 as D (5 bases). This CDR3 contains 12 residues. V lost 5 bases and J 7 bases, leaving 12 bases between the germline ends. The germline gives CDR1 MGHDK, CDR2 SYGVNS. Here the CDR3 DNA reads TGTGCCAGCAGTCAGGGTCTTAGGGAGCAGTACTTC. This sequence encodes CASSQGLREQYF.

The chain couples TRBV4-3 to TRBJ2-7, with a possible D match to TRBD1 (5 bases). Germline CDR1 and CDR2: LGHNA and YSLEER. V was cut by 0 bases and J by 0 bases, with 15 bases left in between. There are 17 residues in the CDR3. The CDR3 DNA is TGCGCCAGCAGCCAAGAGGCTAGACAGCGAAACTCCTACGAGCAGTACTTC. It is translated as CASSQEARQRNSYEQYF.

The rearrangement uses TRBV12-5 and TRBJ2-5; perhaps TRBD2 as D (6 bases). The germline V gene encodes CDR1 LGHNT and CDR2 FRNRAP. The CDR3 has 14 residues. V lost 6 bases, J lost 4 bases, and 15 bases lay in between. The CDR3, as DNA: TGTGCTAGTGGCCGCCCCGGAGGGGTAGAGACCCAGTACTTC. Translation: CASGRPGGVETQYF.

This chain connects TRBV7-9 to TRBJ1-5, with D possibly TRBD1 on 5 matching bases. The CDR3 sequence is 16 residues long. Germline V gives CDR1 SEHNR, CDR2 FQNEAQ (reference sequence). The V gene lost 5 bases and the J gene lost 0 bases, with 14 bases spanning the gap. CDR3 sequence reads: CASSTSGGLSNQPQHF. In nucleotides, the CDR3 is TGTGCCAGCAGCACCTCCGGGGGACTTAGCAATCAGCCCCAGCATTTT.

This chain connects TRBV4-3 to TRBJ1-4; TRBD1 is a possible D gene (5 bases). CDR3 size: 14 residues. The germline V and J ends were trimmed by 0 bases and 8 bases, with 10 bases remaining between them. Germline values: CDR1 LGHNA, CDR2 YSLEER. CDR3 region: CASSQEVRAEKLFF. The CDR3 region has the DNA TGCGCCAGCAGCCAAGAGGTCAGGGCGGAAAAACTGTTTTTT.

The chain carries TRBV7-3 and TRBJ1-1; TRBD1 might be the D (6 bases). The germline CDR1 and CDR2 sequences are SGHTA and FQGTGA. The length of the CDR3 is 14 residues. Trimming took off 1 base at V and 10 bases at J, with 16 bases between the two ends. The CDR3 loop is CASSLIPRGSIAFF. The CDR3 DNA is TGTGCCAGCAGCTTAATCCCCAGGGGATCGATAGCTTTCTTT.

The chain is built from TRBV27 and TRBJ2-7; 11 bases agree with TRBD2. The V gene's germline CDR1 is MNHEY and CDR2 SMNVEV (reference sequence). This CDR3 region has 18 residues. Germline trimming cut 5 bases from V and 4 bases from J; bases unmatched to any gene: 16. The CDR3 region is CASSPPVLAGGPTYEQYF. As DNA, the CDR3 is TGTGCCAGCAGTCCCCCAGTCCTAGCGGGGGGACCAACTTACGAGCAGTACTTC.

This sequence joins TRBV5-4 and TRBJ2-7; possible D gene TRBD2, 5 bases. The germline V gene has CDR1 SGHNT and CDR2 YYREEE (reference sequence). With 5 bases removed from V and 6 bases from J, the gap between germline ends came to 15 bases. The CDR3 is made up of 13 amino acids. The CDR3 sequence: CASRKSGEREQYF. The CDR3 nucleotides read TGTGCCAGCAGAAAATCCGGGGAGCGCGAGCAGTACTTC. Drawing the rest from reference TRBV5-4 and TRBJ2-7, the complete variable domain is ETGVTQSPTHLIKTRGQQVTLRCSSQSGHNTVSWYQQALGQGPQFIFQYYREEENGRGNFPPRFSGLQFPNYSSELNVNALELDDSALYLCASRKSGEREQYFGPGTRLTVT.

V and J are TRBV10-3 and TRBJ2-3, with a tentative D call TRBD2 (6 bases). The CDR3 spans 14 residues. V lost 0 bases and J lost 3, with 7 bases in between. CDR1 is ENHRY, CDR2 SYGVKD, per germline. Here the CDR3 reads CAISESRGTDTQYF. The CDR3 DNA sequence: TGTGCCATCAGTGAGTCCCGGGGGACAGATACGCAGTATTTT.

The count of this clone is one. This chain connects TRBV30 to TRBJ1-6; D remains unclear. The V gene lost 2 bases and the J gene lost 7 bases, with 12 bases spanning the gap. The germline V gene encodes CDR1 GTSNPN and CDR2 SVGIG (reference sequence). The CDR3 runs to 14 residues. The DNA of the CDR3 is TGTGCCTGGAGTAAGGGTAGCGAGAATTCACCCCTCCACTTT. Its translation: CAWSKGSENSPLHF.

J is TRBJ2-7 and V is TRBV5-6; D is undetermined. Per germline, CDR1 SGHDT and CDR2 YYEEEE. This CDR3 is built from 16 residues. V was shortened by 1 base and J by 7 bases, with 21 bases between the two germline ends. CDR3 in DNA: TGTGCCAGCAGCTTGAGGTCGGCAGGCCTTGTTTGGGAGCAGTACTTC. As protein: CASSLRSAGLVWEQYF. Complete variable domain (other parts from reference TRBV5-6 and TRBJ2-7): DAGVTQSPTHLIKTRGQQVTLRCSPKSGHDTVSWYQQALGQGPQFIFQYYEEEERQRGNFPDRFSGHQFPNYSSELNVNALLLGDSALYLCASSLRSAGLVWEQYFGPGTRLTVT.

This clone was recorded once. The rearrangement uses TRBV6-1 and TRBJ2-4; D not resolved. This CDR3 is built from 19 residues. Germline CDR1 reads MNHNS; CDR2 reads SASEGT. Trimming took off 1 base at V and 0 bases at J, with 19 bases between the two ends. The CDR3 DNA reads TGTGCCAGCAGTGAAGGGCCCCCCACCTGGGCCCGAGCCAAAAACATTCAGTACTTC. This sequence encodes CASSEGPPTWARAKNIQYF.

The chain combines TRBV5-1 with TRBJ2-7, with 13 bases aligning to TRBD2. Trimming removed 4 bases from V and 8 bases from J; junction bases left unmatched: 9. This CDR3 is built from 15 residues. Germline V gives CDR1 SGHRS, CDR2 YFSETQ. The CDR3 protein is CASSPQGTSGDKQYF. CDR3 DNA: TGCGCCAGCAGCCCCCAAGGGACTAGCGGGGACAAGCAGTACTTC.

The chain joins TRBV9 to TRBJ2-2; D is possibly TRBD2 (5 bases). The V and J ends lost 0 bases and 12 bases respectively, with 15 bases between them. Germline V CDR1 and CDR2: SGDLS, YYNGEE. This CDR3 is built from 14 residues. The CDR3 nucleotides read TGTGCCAGCAGCGTAGATGAGGGCAGGATTAAGCTGTTTTTT. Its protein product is CASSVDEGRIKLFF.

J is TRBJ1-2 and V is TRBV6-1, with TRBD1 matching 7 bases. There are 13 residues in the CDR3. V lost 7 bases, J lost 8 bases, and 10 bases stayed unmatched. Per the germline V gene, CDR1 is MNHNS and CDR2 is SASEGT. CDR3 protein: CASMGDRVWGYTF. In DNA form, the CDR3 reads TGTGCCAGCATGGGAGACAGGGTCTGGGGCTACACCTTC.

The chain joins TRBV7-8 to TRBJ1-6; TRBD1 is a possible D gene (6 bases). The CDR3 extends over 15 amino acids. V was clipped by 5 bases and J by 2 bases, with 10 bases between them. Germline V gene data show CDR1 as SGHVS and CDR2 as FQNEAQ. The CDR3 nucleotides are TGTGCCAGCAGCCTGCAGGGGCCCTATAATTCACCCCTCCACTTT. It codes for CASSLQGPYNSPLHF.

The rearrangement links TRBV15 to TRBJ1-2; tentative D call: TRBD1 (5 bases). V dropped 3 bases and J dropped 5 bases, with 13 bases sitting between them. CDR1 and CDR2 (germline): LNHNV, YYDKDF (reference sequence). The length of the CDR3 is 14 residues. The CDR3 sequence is CATSRDTQGYGYTF. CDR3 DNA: TGTGCCACCAGCAGGGACACCCAAGGGTATGGCTACACCTTC.

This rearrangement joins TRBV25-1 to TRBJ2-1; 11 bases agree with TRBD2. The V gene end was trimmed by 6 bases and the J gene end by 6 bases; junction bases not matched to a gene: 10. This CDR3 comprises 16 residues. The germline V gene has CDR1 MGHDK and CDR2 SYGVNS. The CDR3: CASRRGSGGAPNEQFF. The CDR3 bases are TGTGCCAGCAGGAGGGGTAGCGGGGGGGCCCCCAATGAGCAGTTCTTC. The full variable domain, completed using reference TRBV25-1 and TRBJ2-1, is EADIYQTPRYLVIGTGKKITLECSQTMGHDKMYWYQQDPGMELHLIHYSYGVNSTEKGDLSSESTVSRIRTEHFPLTLESARPSHTSQYLCASRRGSGGAPNEQFFGPGTRLTVL.

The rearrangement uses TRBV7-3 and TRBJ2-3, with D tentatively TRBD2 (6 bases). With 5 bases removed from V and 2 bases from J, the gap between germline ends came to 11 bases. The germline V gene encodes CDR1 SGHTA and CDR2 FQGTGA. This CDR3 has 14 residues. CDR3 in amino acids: CASSTTGLTDTQYF. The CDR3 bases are TGTGCCAGCAGCACCACGGGACTCACAGATACGCAGTATTTT.

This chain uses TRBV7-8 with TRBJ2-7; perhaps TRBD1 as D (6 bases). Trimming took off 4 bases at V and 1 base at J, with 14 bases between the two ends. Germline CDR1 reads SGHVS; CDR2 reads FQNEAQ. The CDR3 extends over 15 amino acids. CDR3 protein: CASSSHPQGSYEQYF. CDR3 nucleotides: TGTGCCAGCAGCTCACATCCCCAGGGGTCCTACGAGCAGTACTTC. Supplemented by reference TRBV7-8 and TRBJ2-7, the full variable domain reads GAGVSQSPRYKVAKRGQDVALRCDPISGHVSLFWYQQALGQGPEFLTYFQNEAQLDKSGLPSDRFFAERPEGSVSTLKIQRTQQEDSAVYLCASSSHPQGSYEQYFGPGTRLTVT.

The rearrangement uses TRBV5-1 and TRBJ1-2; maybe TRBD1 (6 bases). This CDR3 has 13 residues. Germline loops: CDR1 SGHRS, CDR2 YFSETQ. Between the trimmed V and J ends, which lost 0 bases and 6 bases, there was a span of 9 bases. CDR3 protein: CASSLVGADGYTF. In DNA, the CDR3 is TGCGCCAGCAGCTTGGTGGGGGCTGATGGCTACACCTTC.

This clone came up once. The chain's CDR3 is CASSPAGNTDTQYF. CDR3 nucleotides: TGCGCCAGCAGCCCCGCGGGAAACACAGATACGCAGTATTTT. The rearrangement links TRBV5-1 to TRBJ2-3; possible D gene TRBD2, 6 bases. Germline V CDR1 and CDR2: SGHRS, YFSETQ. The CDR3 is 14 residues long. Trimming pared 4 bases from V and 2 bases from J, leaving 11 bases between. Combining the CDR3 with reference TRBV5-1 and TRBJ2-3 gives the whole variable domain KAGVTQTPRYLIKTRGQQVTLSCSPISGHRSVSWYQQTPGQGLQFLFEYFSETQRNKGNFPGRFSGRQFSNSRSEMNVSTLELGDSALYLCASSPAGNTDTQYFGPGTRLTVL.

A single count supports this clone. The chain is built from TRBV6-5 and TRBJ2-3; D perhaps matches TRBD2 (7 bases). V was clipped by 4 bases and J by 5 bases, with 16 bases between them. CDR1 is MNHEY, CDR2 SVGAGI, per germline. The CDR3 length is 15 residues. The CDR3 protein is CASSSLGGQGDTQYF. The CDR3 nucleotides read TGTGCCAGCAGTTCCCTCGGGGGGCAGGGAGATACGCAGTATTTT.

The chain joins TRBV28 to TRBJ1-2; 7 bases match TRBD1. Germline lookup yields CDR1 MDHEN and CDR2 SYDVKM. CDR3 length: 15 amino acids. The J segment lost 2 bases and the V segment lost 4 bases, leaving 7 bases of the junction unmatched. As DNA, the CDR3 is TGTGCCAGCAGTTCCGGGGACAGAGTGAACTATGGCTACACCTTC. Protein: CASSSGDRVNYGYTF.

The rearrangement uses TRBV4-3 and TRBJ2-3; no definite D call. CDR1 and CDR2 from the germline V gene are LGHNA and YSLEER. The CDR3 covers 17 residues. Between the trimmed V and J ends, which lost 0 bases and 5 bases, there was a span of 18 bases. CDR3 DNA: TGCGCCAGCAGCCAAGAGAGCCCCCGACTGGGTAGAGATACGCAGTATTTT. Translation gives CASSQESPRLGRDTQYF.